The 16 T cell receptor beta chains in this list originate from one sample, sequenced in a study of T cells after yellow fever vaccination. A single record per CDR3 protein comes from TCRdb applying MiXCR to the 5' RACE reads. The profile covers roughly 300,000 distinct CDR3 sequences, with about 6.9% appearing a single time and roughly a sixth taken by the ten largest. Source: PBMCs, taken 45 days after the first yellow fever vaccination. These receptors came from a man between 18 and 35 years old who received the YFV17D yellow fever vaccine.

The rearrangement uses TRBV4-3 and TRBJ2-2; D possibly corresponds to TRBD2 (5 bases). With 4 bases removed from V and 2 bases from J, the gap between germline ends came to 17 bases. Germline loops: CDR1 LGHNA, CDR2 YSLEER. The CDR3 runs 17 residues. The CDR3 reads CASSPFPGNGNTGELFF. CDR3 sequence (DNA): TGCGCCAGCAGCCCATTCCCCGGGAATGGAAACACCGGGGAGCTGTTTTTT.

This clonotype turned up a few times. The CDR3, as DNA: TGCGCCAGCAGCCTCTTAATGGCCTCTGGAAACACCATATATTTT. Its protein product is CASSLLMASGNTIYF. The rearrangement uses TRBV5-1 and TRBJ1-3, with D hard to call. Trimming removed 4 bases from V and 0 bases from J, with 11 bases in between. Germline CDR1 and CDR2: SGHRS and YFSETQ. The CDR3 extends over 15 amino acids. Full variable domain (remainder filled in from reference TRBV5-1 and TRBJ1-3): KAGVTQTPRYLIKTRGQQVTLSCSPISGHRSVSWYQQTPGQGLQFLFEYFSETQRNKGNFPGRFSGRQFSNSRSEMNVSTLELGDSALYLCASSLLMASGNTIYFGEGSWLTVV.

Note on this clonotype: A junction end diverges from the germline sequence, so it may reflect a read error. The rearrangement joins TRBV7-8 to TRBJ1-6; D is possibly TRBD1 (6 bases). Germline CDR1 reads SGHVS; CDR2 reads FQNEAQ. CDR3 length equals 15 residues. The CDR3 sequence: CASSTFGQWNSLLHF. The CDR3 DNA sequence: TGTGCCAGCAGCACGTTCGGACAGTGGAATTCACTCCTCCACTTT.

The chain combines TRBV12-3 or TRBV12-4 with TRBJ2-5; 9 nucleotides align to TRBD2. V lost 2 bases to trimming and J lost 5 bases; unmatched junction nucleotides: 6. CDR3 size: 15 residues. This chain's CDR3 is CASSLMGGGAETQYF. The CDR3 bases are TGTGCCAGCAGTTTAATGGGCGGGGGGGCTGAGACCCAGTACTTC.

This clonotype was detected a few times. V usage is TRBV7-2 and J usage is TRBJ1-4; no clear D. Germline CDR1 is SGHTA and CDR2 is FQGNSA. CDR3 length equals 14 residues. V lost 3 bases to trimming and J lost 8 bases, with 13 bases between them. The CDR3 region has the DNA TGTGCCAGCAGCTTTTTAGGTTTCGGCGAAAAACTGTTTTTT. Translated, it gives CASSFLGFGEKLFF.

There are a few counts of this clonotype. The rearrangement uses TRBV7-6 and TRBJ2-2, with 7 bases aligning to TRBD2. CDR3 length: 15 amino acids. Germline values: CDR1 SGHVS, CDR2 FNYEAQ. The V gene end was trimmed by 1 base and the J gene end by 9 bases; junction bases not matched to a gene: 8. The CDR3 DNA follows: TGTGCCAGCAGCTTAGGGACTAGGTCTGACCGGGAGCTGTTTTTT. Its protein product is CASSLGTRSDRELFF.

The chain joins TRBV7-2 to TRBJ1-5, with 7 bases lining up with TRBD1. The CDR3 is 17 residues long. V shed 1 base and J 2 bases; nucleotides not matched to a gene: 8. Germline CDR1 and CDR2: SGHTA and FQGNSA. CDR3 coding DNA: TGTGCCAGCAGCTTAGTCGGCGGAGGACAGGGCAATCAGCCCCAGCATTTT. This gives the protein CASSLVGGGQGNQPQHF.

This clonotype showed up just a few times. The rearrangement uses TRBV27 and TRBJ2-3; D is possibly TRBD1 (6 bases). Trimming shortened V by 6 bases and J by 14 bases, and 18 bases separated the two germline ends. Germline V lookup: CDR1 MNHEY, CDR2 SMNVEV (reference sequence). This CDR3 is built from 12 residues. The CDR3 DNA follows: TGTGCCAGCAGCGAAACAGGGTTCCTGCGGTATTTT. Translating it yields CASSETGFLRYF.

This clonotype turned up a few times. The chain couples TRBV12-3 or TRBV12-4 to TRBJ2-5; 10 nucleotides match TRBD2. This CDR3 is built from 17 residues. The ends lost 7 bases at V and 3 bases at J; junction bases unmatched: 14. This CDR3 is CASTLAGLAGVKETQYF. CDR3 nucleotides: TGTGCCAGCACCCTAGCGGGTCTAGCGGGGGTAAAAGAGACCCAGTACTTC.

This clonotype was detected ten times or more. The J gene is TRBJ2-5, the V gene TRBV4-1; D unresolved. The CDR3 consists of 14 residues. Germline lookup yields CDR1 MGHRA and CDR2 YSYEKL. V shed 3 bases and J shed 5 bases, with 13 bases lying between them. The chain's CDR3 is CASSQGMWSETQYF. The CDR3, as DNA: TGCGCCAGCAGCCAGGGAATGTGGTCCGAGACCCAGTACTTC.

This clonotype appeared a few times. The gene calls are TRBV12-3 or TRBV12-4 and TRBJ2-2; D not certain. Trimming pared 2 bases from V and 3 bases from J, leaving 4 bases between. The CDR3 has 13 residues. The CDR3 nucleotides are TGTGCCAGCAGTTTATCCCACACCGGGGAGCTGTTTTTT. Translated: CASSLSHTGELFF.

This clonotype was detected a few times. The V and J genes are TRBV7-9 and TRBJ1-1; 8 nucleotides line up with TRBD1. After removal of 4 bases from V and 0 bases from J, the junction contained 10 bases not matched to a gene. The CDR3 runs 17 residues. Germline CDR1 SEHNR, CDR2 FQNEAQ (reference sequence). The chain's CDR3 is CASSSADREGVNTEAFF. The DNA of the CDR3 is TGTGCCAGCAGCTCTGCGGACAGGGAGGGGGTGAACACTGAAGCTTTCTTT.

The V gene is TRBV3-1, the J gene TRBJ2-7; a possible D gene is TRBD1 (6 bases). The germline V gene encodes CDR1 LGHDT and CDR2 YNNKEL (reference sequence). V lost 2 bases, J lost 2 bases, and 13 bases lay in between. The CDR3 is 15 amino acids. CDR3 sequence reads: CASSQFGPGAYEQYF. CDR3 sequence (DNA): TGTGCCAGCAGCCAATTCGGCCCAGGGGCCTACGAGCAGTACTTC.

This clonotype was detected only a few times. The chain employs TRBV4-1 and TRBJ1-4, with a possible D match to TRBD1 (5 bases). Germline V lookup: CDR1 MGHRA, CDR2 YSYEKL. The CDR3 totals 18 residues. V was cut by 2 bases and J by 0 bases, with 16 bases left in between. CDR3 sequence reads: CASSQTGPYTATNEKLFF. CDR3 nucleotide sequence: TGCGCCAGCAGCCAAACGGGACCCTATACCGCAACTAATGAAAAACTGTTTTTT.

This clonotype was detected ten times or more. The chain employs TRBV18 and TRBJ2-5, with TRBD1 as a possible D gene (5 bases). The CDR3 runs 20 residues. Between the trimmed V and J ends, which lost 4 bases and 4 bases, there was a span of 31 bases. Germline values: CDR1 KGHSH, CDR2 LQKENI. CDR3 in DNA: TGTGCCAGCTCACAAGGTGACAGAGGCGGCCCCGGGCTGAGTCTAGAGACCCAGTACTTC. This gives the protein CASSQGDRGGPGLSLETQYF.

The chain uses TRBV27 and TRBJ2-7; 8 bases line up with TRBD2. The CDR3 runs 16 residues. Losses at the gene ends were 2 bases for V and 2 bases for J; bases not matched to a gene: 8. Germline V gene sequence: CDR1 MNHEY, CDR2 SMNVEV (reference sequence). Here the CDR3 DNA reads TGTGCCAGCAGTTTACGGGGGGGGCAGGGTCCCTACGAGCAGTACTTC. This translates into CASSLRGGQGPYEQYF.